The T cell receptor beta chain under discussion was sequenced for a study of CD8 T cells in Susac syndrome. RNA was extracted with the RNeasy kit, and a quantity of about 0.45 to 1 ug was reverse transcribed using random hexamers. From the immunoSEQ multiplex PCR reads, TCRdb called clonotypes with MiXCR, one entry per CDR3 protein. Of 150,000 to 160,000 distinct CDR3 sequences in the sample, around 95% were seen once. The V and J ends lost 1 base and 1 base respectively, with 11 bases between them. Germline CDR1 DFQATT, CDR2 SNEGSKA (reference sequence). The CDR3 extends over 15 amino acids. Sequencing was done on a sample of CD8+ T cells from PBMCs. The chain recombines TRBV20-1 with TRBJ2-4; D not resolved. This receptor was obtained from a human donor with multiple sclerosis. CDR3 coding DNA: TGCAGTGCTAGAGGAGCTCGTAAGGCCAAAAACATTCAGTACTTC. It yields the protein CSARGARKAKNIQYF.